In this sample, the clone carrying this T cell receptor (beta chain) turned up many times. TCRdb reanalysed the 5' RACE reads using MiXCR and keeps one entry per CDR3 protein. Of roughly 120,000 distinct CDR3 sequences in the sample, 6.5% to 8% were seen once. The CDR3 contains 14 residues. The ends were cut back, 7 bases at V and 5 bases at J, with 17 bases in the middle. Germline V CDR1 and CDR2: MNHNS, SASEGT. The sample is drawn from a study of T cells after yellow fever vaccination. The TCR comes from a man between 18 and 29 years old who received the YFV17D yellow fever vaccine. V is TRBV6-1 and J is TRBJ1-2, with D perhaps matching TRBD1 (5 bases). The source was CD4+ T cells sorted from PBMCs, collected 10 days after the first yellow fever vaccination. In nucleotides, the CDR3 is TGTGCCAGCAACAAACGCGGGGGGGAATATGGCTACACCTTC. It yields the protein CASNKRGGEYGYTF.